This T cell receptor beta chain stems from a study of vaccination and CD4 T cells after COVID-19. The wider study: Treatment of control cultures consisted of a CEFX pool, an HIV-1 Nef pool, or no peptide.

The Oncomine TCR Beta short-read assay was applied to DNA of cultured CD4+ T cells. Each CDR3 protein is one row after TCRdb ran MiXCR on the PCR reads. This table holds around 20,000 distinct CDR3 sequences, 31% found once. Trimming cost V 0 bases and J 7 bases, with 6 bases left between them. Germline values: CDR1 SEHNR, CDR2 FQNEAQ (reference sequence). This CDR3 is 13 amino acids long. This clonotype was seen a few times. Its specificity is not known. Treatment meaning: roughly ten-day PBMC culture with coronavirus spike peptide pools or control peptides (ViraFEST assay). ViraFEST used peptide pools to expand antigen-specific T cells before TCR sequencing.

This TCR derives from a human donor with COVID-19. The sequenced material came from cultured CD4+ T cells from blood. This rearrangement joins TRBV7-9 to TRBJ2-2; possibly TRBD1 for D (6 bases). The CDR3 here is CASSLAGGGELFF. Here the CDR3 DNA reads TGTGCCAGCAGCTTAGCAGGGGGCGGGGAGCTGTTTTTT.